The following is a T cell receptor (beta chain) sequence with its context. No antigen is known for it. The record has no base qualities; no much larger clone is one base away. The data belong to a study of identifying expanded T cells in peripheral blood (dated by TCRdb to the late 2010s). With respect to the entire study: Technical replicates were generated by sequencing separate aliquots of the same genomic DNA pool, and four replicates were compared pairwise. The research as a whole found: The authors expected that biological variance in healthy repertoires might rise further over much longer intervals, such as months to years. Variance in clone template counts between approximately two-week samples significantly increased with total template count across all healthy donors. Across all healthy-donor time intervals, the beta-binomial model significantly cut both the number of clones called differentially abundant and the false-positive rate. Approximately 1.2 differentially abundant clones were flagged by the binomial model between technical replicates, whereas about 15 and 18 were flagged over approximately two weeks and four weeks, respectively.

CDR1 SGHVS and CDR2 FNYEAQ are derived from the germline V gene. V is pruned by 6 bases and J by 9 bases, leaving 6 bases of the junction without a gene match. The CDR3 has 14 amino acids, counting the end cysteine and phenylalanine. Just the 42-base CDR3 DNA is kept, in frame starting at base 1. No immune events, such as infections, were documented for the healthy donors during the collection period. Blood repertoires from healthy donors were used as a training cohort for calibrating time-dependent variance in a beta-binomial model of differential abundance of T-cell clones. There were some 10 healthy donors in the training cohort, of whom 3 were female and 7 were male. An age range of about 29 to 65 years, with an average of roughly 40 years, was recorded for the donors. Whole blood was collected from each healthy donor at three time points spaced around 2 weeks apart and obtained from a commercial supplier. Genomic DNA was extracted from unsorted whole blood for immunosequencing.

The immunoSEQ Assay, which uses bias-controlled multiplex PCR amplification of genomic DNA, was used to profile TCRbeta CDR3 regions. Processing in the source paper ran as follows. To quantify the absolute abundance of each unique TCRbeta CDR3 region, the sequences were collapsed and filtered. Differential abundance was tested with two models: a binomial (Fisher-equivalent) model and a beta-binomial model that adds time-dependent variance fitted from healthy donors. Clones with fewer than 5 combined templates were excluded, and clones with Benjamini-Hochberg FDR below 0.01 were called differentially abundant. Using the form v = (b*log(k)+a)^2, the beta-binomial variance was modeled as a function of the total template count across the two samples. The source is immuneACCESS, and TCRdb retained only in-frame sequences with V and J called. Part of the clones is not carried over; for the studies checked, unresolved V genes explain less than half of this, and the remainder is unexplained. For V, J and clone size, that table is used; D and trimming come from the DNA. For this sample there are about 130,000 clones; approximately 86% appear just once. Of the sample, about 8% falls within the top ten clones.

The V gene is TRBV7-6 and the J gene is TRBJ1-6; 9 bases in the junction line up with TRBD1. Sample: blood. The sequence was obtained from a person aged 18-70 years in good health. The CDR3 is CASSGTGMGSPLHF. Here is the DNA: TGTGCCAGCAGTGGGACAGGGATGGGTTCACCCCTCCACTTT.